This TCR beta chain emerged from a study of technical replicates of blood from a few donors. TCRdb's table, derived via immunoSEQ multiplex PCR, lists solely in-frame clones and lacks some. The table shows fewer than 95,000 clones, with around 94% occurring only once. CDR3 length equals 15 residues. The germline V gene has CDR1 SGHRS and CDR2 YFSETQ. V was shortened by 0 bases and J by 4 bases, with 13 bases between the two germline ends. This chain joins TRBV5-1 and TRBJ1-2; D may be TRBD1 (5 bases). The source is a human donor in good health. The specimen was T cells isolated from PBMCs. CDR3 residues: CASSLEAGLGYGYTF. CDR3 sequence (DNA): TGCGCCAGCAGCTTGGAGGCAGGGTTGGGCTATGGCTACACCTTC. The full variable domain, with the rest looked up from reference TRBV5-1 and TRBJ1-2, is KAGVTQTPRYLIKTRGQQVTLSCSPISGHRSVSWYQQTPGQGLQFLFEYFSETQRNKGNFPGRFSGRQFSNSRSEMNVSTLELGDSALYLCASSLEAGLGYGYTFGSGTRLTVV.